This is a list of T cell receptor beta chains from one sample in a study of shared T cell receptors in the human thymus. Assay: immunoSEQ multiplex PCR; the TCRdb copy retains only in-frame clones and omits some. The sample holds 65,000 to 70,000 clones; about 95% are singletons and the top ten take 0.03% to 0.04%. Sequenced material: thymocytes. The receptors derive from a human donor. Each CDR3 is given with its conserved first and last residue. Each record gives: clone size, J gene, D gene, V gene, CDR3 DNA, CDR3 protein. D genes are given only for firm matches. The listing skips clone size in some rows; elsewhere it reads once, few, many or a size class.

NA | TRBJ2-5 | NA | TRBV10-3 | TGTGCCATCAGTGCCGGCGCGACAGACCTGGAGGGGACCCAGTACTTC | CAISAGATDLEGTQYF
once | TRBJ2-1 | TRBD2 | TRBV5-5 | TGTGCCAGCAGCCCTAATTTTTGGGAGACTAGCGGGTACGAGCAGTTCTTC | CASSPNFWETSGYEQFF
NA | TRBJ1-1 | NA | TRBV27 | TGTGCCAGCAGAACCGACTTCCTGAACACTGAAGCTTTCTTT | CASRTDFLNTEAFF
NA | TRBJ1-2 | TRBD1 | TRBV5-5 | TGTGCCAGCAGCTTGGTGGGTAGGGACAGTGGGTATGGCTACACCTTC | CASSLVGRDSGYGYTF
once | TRBJ1-6 | TRBD1 | TRBV19 | TGTGCCAGTAGTATTTTGGGGGGGACAGCACCCCTCCACTTT | CASSILGGTAPLHF
NA | TRBJ2-7 | NA | TRBV5-4 | TGTGCCAGCAGCTCCGAACCAGGCTACGAGCAGTACTTC | CASSSEPGYEQYF
NA | TRBJ1-6 | NA | TRBV27 | TGTGCCAGCAGTCCGCACAGGGAATTGGGTATTGGTTCACCCCTCCACTTT | CASSPHRELGIGSPLHF
NA | TRBJ2-1 | TRBD2 | TRBV29-1 | TGCAGCGTCCTCGGGACTAGCGGATACTACAATGAGCAGTTCTTC | CSVLGTSGYYNEQFF
NA | TRBJ1-4 | NA | TRBV18 | TGTGCCAGCTCAGCCGGACAGTTTGCAACTAATGAAAAACTGTTTTTT | CASSAGQFATNEKLFF
NA | TRBJ1-6 | NA | TRBV5-6 | TGTGCCAGCAGCTTGTTCTACAATTCACCCCTCCACTTT | CASSLFYNSPLHF
NA | TRBJ2-5 | TRBD2 | TRBV27 | TGTGCCAGCAGCCTGGGACTAGCGGCTCAAGAGACCCAGTACTTC | CASSLGLAAQETQYF
NA | TRBJ1-1 | NA | TRBV7-9 | TGTGCCAGCAGCCGAACCCCACAACTACATGGGACTGAAGCTTTCTTT | CASSRTPQLHGTEAFF
NA | TRBJ1-2 | NA | TRBV12-5 | TGTGCTAGTGGTTTAGGGCAGGGGAGAAATAACTATGGCTACACCTTC | CASGLGQGRNNYGYTF
NA | TRBJ1-1 | TRBD1 | TRBV5-1 | TGCGCCAGCAGCGCAAGGGGGGAAACAAATACTCAAACAGGGGGCCGGATTTGGAACACTGAAGCTTTCTTT | CASSARGETNTQTGGRIWNTEAFF
NA | TRBJ1-1 | NA | TRBV4-1 | TGCGCCAGCAGCCAAGCTTTGGGGGCGGGGACTGAAGCTTTCTTT | CASSQALGAGTEAFF
NA | TRBJ2-3 | NA | TRBV6-1 | TGTGCCAGCAGACCTAGGGGTCCTAGCACAGATACGCAGTATTTT | CASRPRGPSTDTQYF
NA | TRBJ1-2 | NA | TRBV5-1 | TGCGCCAGCAGCTTCGACGAACCTAGACAGGCTAACTATGGCTACACCTTC | CASSFDEPRQANYGYTF
NA | TRBJ2-2 | TRBD1 | TRBV4-2 | TGTGCCAGCAGCCCCCCCGGGACAGGGGGACCCGGGGAGCTGTTTTTT | CASSPPGTGGPGELFF
NA | TRBJ1-1 | TRBD1 | TRBV15 | TGTGCCACCAGCAGAGAGGGGGACAGCTACACTGAAGCTTTCTTT | CATSREGDSYTEAFF
NA | TRBJ1-1 | NA | TRBV7-2 | TGTGCCAGCACCATATCCGGGGGGCCGGAGAACACTGAAGCTTTCTTT | CASTISGGPENTEAFF
NA | TRBJ2-1 | TRBD2 | TRBV7-2 | TGTGCCAGCAGCTTAGCCCCGACCAAAGCGGGGGGATACAATGAGCAGTTCTTC | CASSLAPTKAGGYNEQFF
NA | TRBJ1-5 | NA | TRBV7-2 | TGTGCCAGCACCTTTGGGGAAGTAAGCAATCAGCCCCAGCATTTT | CASTFGEVSNQPQHF
NA | TRBJ2-1 | TRBD1 | TRBV6-1 | TGTGCCAGCAGTGAAGAAAGGGACAGGGGTGATGAGCAGTTCTTC | CASSEERDRGDEQFF
NA | TRBJ2-3 | TRBD2 | TRBV9 | TGTGCCAGCAGCCCCTCGAGGGAGGGGACAGATACGCAGTATTTT | CASSPSREGTDTQYF
NA | TRBJ2-1 | TRBD2 | TRBV7-3 | TGTGCCAGCAGCACCCCCTTACGGAGCGGGGACTACAATGAGCAGTTCTTC | CASSTPLRSGDYNEQFF
NA | TRBJ2-5 | TRBD2 | TRBV5-6 | TGTGCCAGCAGCTTGGTCGATAATGGACTAGCTAGAGGGACCCAGTACTTC | CASSLVDNGLARGTQYF
NA | TRBJ2-3 | TRBD2 | TRBV11-1 | TGTGCCAGCAGCCTGATAAAGCGGGGATTCCGGGATACGCAGTATTTT | CASSLIKRGFRDTQYF
NA | TRBJ1-1 | NA | TRBV12-5 | TGTGCTAGTGGTTTGGCTATGGGTAACATGAACACTGAAGCTTTCTTT | CASGLAMGNMNTEAFF
NA | TRBJ2-7 | TRBD1 | TRBV27 | TGTGCCAGCAGTCCAAGGGCCGGGACAGGGAAGTTGAGGTACGAGCAGTACTTC | CASSPRAGTGKLRYEQYF
NA | TRBJ2-7 | NA | TRBV7-8 | TGTGCCAGCAGCTTAGCGAGTGGTGGCCAAAGCGAGCAGTACTTC | CASSLASGGQSEQYF
NA | TRBJ2-7 | NA | TRBV28 | TGTGCTACGGGGCAGGGAACCTCGTACGAGCAGTACTTC | CATGQGTSYEQYF